The T cell receptor beta chain under discussion was sequenced for a study of blood T cells in healthy people across ages. Whole-study context: Capture via template switching afforded approximately one barcoded beta molecule per two T cells. Findings and caveats of the study: Donors of long life had a larger count of naive CD4+ cells and greater diversity than aged donors.

The authors drew about 9.5 milliliters of peripheral blood from each donor. Per individual sample, total RNA of at least 5 micrograms was extracted. For the second PCR, which ran for about 7 to 11 cycles, a sample-barcoded 5' primer and a J-beta primer mix were used. Each CDR3 protein gets one entry after TCRdb re-called the 5' RACE reads with MiXCR. This sample carries around 790,000 distinct CDR3 sequences, roughly 44% of them seen once, and the ten largest clones take about 21%. As for this clonotype: Its antigen is still unknown.

The CDR3 spans 14 residues. V was trimmed by 3 bases and J by 4 bases, leaving 10 bases between them. The chain uses TRBV12-3 or TRBV12-4 and TRBJ1-3; the D gene is possibly TRBD1 (5 bases). This TCR was sampled from a man aged 55 to 70 in good health. Sequenced sample: blood. The CDR3 loop reads CASSFDSAGNTIYF. DNA for the CDR3: TGTGCCAGCAGTTTTGACAGTGCCGGAAACACCATATATTTT.